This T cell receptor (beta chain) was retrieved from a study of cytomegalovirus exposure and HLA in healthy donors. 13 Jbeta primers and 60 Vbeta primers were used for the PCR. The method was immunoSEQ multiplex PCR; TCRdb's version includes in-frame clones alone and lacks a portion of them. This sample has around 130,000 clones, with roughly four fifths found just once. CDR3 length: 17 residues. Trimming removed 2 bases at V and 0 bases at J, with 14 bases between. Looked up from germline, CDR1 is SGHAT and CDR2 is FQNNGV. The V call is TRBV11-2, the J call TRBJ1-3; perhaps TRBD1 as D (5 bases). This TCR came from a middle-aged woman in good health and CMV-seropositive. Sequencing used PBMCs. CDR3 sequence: CASSLTSGILSGNTIYF. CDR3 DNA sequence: TGTGCCAGCAGCTTAACATCAGGGATACTCTCTGGAAACACCATATATTTT.